This T cell receptor (beta chain) was found in a study of blood T cell repertoires in COVID-19. Study as a whole: Acute and convalescent COVID-19 samples came from the United States, Italy and Spain. PBMCs, B-cell-depleted T cells, or T cells provided the cDNA or gDNA that made up the material.

V was shortened by 3 bases and J by 4 bases, with 6 bases between the two germline ends. The germline V gene has CDR1 MDHEN and CDR2 SYDVKM. The CDR3 loop spans 12 amino acids. Study processing details: It was from reference gene primer amplification that nucleated cell counts were estimated. Generated by immunoSEQ multiplex PCR, the TCRdb table keeps only in-frame clones and is missing some. The DNA was the basis for D and trimming; V, J and clone size are from that table. Here the sample spans about 36,000 clones, just under 80% being singletons. This sequence was found in a man in his 60s with acute or convalescent COVID-19. The specimen sequenced was peripheral blood. V usage is TRBV28 and J usage is TRBJ1-1; D ambiguous. This CDR3 is CASSFGGTEAFF. The CDR3, as DNA: TGTGCCAGCAGTTTCGGTGGCACTGAAGCTTTCTTT.